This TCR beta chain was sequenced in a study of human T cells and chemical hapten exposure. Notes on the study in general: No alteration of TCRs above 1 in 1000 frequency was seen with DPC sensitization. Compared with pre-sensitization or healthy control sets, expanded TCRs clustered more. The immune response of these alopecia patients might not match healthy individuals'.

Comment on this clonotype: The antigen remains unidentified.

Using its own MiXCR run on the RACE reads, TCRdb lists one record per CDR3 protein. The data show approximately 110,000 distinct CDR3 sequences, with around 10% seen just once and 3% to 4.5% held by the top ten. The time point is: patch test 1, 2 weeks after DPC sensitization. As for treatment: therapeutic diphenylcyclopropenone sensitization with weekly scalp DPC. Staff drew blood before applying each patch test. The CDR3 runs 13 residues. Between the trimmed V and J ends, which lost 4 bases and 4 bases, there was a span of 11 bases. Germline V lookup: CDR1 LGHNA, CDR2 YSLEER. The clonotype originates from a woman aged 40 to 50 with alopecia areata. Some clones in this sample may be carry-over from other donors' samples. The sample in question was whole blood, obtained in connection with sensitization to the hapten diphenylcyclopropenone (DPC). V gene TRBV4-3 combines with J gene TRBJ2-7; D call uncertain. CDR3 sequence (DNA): TGCGCCAGCAGCCCTTCTGTTGGGTACGAGCAGTACTTC. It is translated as CASSPSVGYEQYF.